This passage covers 13 T cell receptor beta chains from one sample sequenced in a study of glioma-infiltrating T cells after dendritic cell vaccination. The method was immunoSEQ multiplex PCR; TCRdb's version includes in-frame clones alone and lacks a portion of them. This table has about 82,000 clones, around 90% appearing once. The sequenced sample was blood, obtained before dendritic cell vaccination. Receptor source: a human donor with glioblastoma.

This chain links TRBV28 with TRBJ1-5; D might be TRBD1 (6 bases). Germline lookup yields CDR1 MDHEN and CDR2 SYDVKM. This CDR3 has 20 residues. V dropped 5 bases and J dropped 0 bases, with 26 bases sitting between them. The CDR3 reads CASSPPRGGVKVNSNQPQHF. CDR3 nucleotides: TGTGCCAGCAGTCCCCCCAGGGGAGGGGTAAAGGTGAATAGCAATCAGCCCCAGCATTTT.

This clone was seen a few times. The chain carries TRBV6-1 and TRBJ2-5; D is perhaps TRBD2 (5 bases). The V gene lost 2 bases and the J gene lost 2 bases, with 12 bases spanning the gap. The CDR3 contains 15 residues. The germline CDR1 and CDR2 sequences are MNHNS and SASEGT. The CDR3 spells CASSELGGHQETQYF. In nucleotides, the CDR3 is TGTGCCAGCAGTGAATTAGGCGGGCATCAAGAGACCCAGTACTTC.

This chain joins TRBV7-2 and TRBJ1-2, with TRBD1 matching 8 bases. The CDR3 totals 14 residues. Germline V gene data show CDR1 as SGHTA and CDR2 as FQGNSA. V trimming: 5 bases; J trimming: 3 bases; junction bases outside the gene matches: 5. The DNA of the CDR3 is TGTGCCAGCAGCGTTCTACAGGGGGACTATGGCTACACCTTC. It codes for CASSVLQGDYGYTF.

This rearrangement joins TRBV5-4 to TRBJ1-4, with a weak D call TRBD1 (6 bases). CDR3 length: 14 amino acids. Germline V lookup: CDR1 SGHNT, CDR2 YYREEE (reference sequence). V lost 0 bases and J 6 bases, leaving 9 bases between the germline ends. CDR3 protein: CASSLVGADEKLFF. The CDR3 DNA follows: TGTGCCAGCAGCTTGGTGGGGGCGGATGAAAAACTGTTTTTT. Using reference TRBV5-4 and TRBJ1-4 for the parts outside the CDR3, the full variable domain is ETGVTQSPTHLIKTRGQQVTLRCSSQSGHNTVSWYQQALGQGPQFIFQYYREEENGRGNFPPRFSGLQFPNYSSELNVNALELDDSALYLCASSLVGADEKLFFGSGTQLSVL.

The gene calls are TRBV18 and TRBJ2-1; 11 positions agree with TRBD2. V dropped 4 bases and J dropped 6; count of bases not matched to a gene: 5. Looked up from germline, CDR1 is KGHSH and CDR2 is LQKENI. This CDR3 region has 15 residues. Here the CDR3 reads CASSLGLAGFNEQFF. The CDR3 nucleotides are TGTGCCAGCTCACTTGGACTAGCGGGTTTCAATGAGCAGTTCTTC. Supplemented by reference TRBV18 and TRBJ2-1, the full variable domain reads NAGVMQNPRHLVRRRGQEARLRCSPMKGHSHVYWYRQLPEEGLKFMVYLQKENIIDESGMPKERFSAEFPKEGPSILRIQQVVRGDSAAYFCASSLGLAGFNEQFFGPGTRLTVL.

In this sample, this clone turned up once. This chain connects TRBV19 to TRBJ1-5; no firm D call. This CDR3 region has 14 residues. Trimming left V 8 bases short and J 6 bases short, with 17 bases between. Germline V gives CDR1 LNHDA, CDR2 SQIVND (reference sequence). DNA for the CDR3: TGTGCCAGTCAAACACGACACGGAGGTCAGCCCCAGCATTTT. Its protein is CASQTRHGGQPQHF.

The chain employs TRBV5-4 and TRBJ2-7, with 12 bases fitting TRBD1. Germline V gene sequence: CDR1 SGHNT, CDR2 YYREEE (reference sequence). The junction had 6 bases not matched to a gene; V was cut back by 4 bases and J by 7 bases. The CDR3 extends over 14 amino acids. CDR3 sequence reads: CASSPGQGAGEQYF. The CDR3 DNA follows: TGTGCCAGCAGCCCGGGACAGGGGGCAGGGGAGCAGTACTTC.

This chain connects TRBV9 to TRBJ1-5; D perhaps matches TRBD1 (5 bases). Trimming left V 0 bases short and J 5 bases short, with 12 bases between. The CDR3 extends over 15 amino acids. The germline gives CDR1 SGDLS, CDR2 YYNGEE. The DNA for the CDR3 is TGTGCCAGCAGCGTAGCTGGGGGACTCCATCAGCCCCAGCATTTT. As protein: CASSVAGGLHQPQHF.

This chain connects TRBV11-2 to TRBJ2-1, with D possibly being TRBD2 (6 bases). V shed 1 base and J shed 11 bases, with 9 bases lying between them. CDR3 length: 12 residues. Germline CDR1 and CDR2: SGHAT and FQNNGV. For the CDR3, the DNA is TGTGCCAGCAGCTTAGCCGGGGGTCAGCAGTTCTTC. Amino acids: CASSLAGGQQFF.

The chain joins TRBV19 to TRBJ1-1, with D maybe TRBD1 (5 bases). CDR3 length: 12 residues. V lost 6 bases and J lost 11, with 16 bases in between. Germline assignment: CDR1 LNHDA and CDR2 SQIVND (reference sequence). CDR3 protein: CASRPTELEAFF. CDR3 DNA sequence: TGTGCCAGTAGACCGACAGAACTCGAGGCTTTCTTT.

The chain uses TRBV13 and TRBJ2-1; D is ambiguous. The CDR3 sequence is 11 residues long. Germline CDR1 and CDR2: PRHDT and FYEKMQ (reference sequence). Trimming cost V 5 bases and J 5 bases, with 4 bases left between them. The CDR3 DNA sequence: TGTGCCAGCAGCCGGGACAATGAGCAGTTCTTC. This gives the protein CASSRDNEQFF.

The V and J genes are TRBV5-1 and TRBJ2-4; possible D gene TRBD1, 6 bases. The CDR3 extends over 18 amino acids. CDR1 and CDR2 from the germline V gene are SGHRS and YFSETQ. Trimming removed 1 base at V and 1 base at J, with 18 bases between. The CDR3 bases are TGCGCCAGCAGCTTGTTAAGGGGGTGGACGTACGCCAAAAACATTCAGTACTTC. Translating gives CASSLLRGWTYAKNIQYF.

This clone was seen just once. DNA of the CDR3: TGTGCCAGCAGGCCCGATTTCGGGACAAAAGCTTTCTTT. Amino acids: CASRPDFGTKAFF. This chain uses TRBV6-5 with TRBJ1-1, with TRBD1 as a possible D gene (6 bases). Germline CDR1 MNHEY, CDR2 SVGAGI. Trimming took off 6 bases at V and 9 bases at J, with 17 bases between the two ends. This CDR3 has 13 residues.